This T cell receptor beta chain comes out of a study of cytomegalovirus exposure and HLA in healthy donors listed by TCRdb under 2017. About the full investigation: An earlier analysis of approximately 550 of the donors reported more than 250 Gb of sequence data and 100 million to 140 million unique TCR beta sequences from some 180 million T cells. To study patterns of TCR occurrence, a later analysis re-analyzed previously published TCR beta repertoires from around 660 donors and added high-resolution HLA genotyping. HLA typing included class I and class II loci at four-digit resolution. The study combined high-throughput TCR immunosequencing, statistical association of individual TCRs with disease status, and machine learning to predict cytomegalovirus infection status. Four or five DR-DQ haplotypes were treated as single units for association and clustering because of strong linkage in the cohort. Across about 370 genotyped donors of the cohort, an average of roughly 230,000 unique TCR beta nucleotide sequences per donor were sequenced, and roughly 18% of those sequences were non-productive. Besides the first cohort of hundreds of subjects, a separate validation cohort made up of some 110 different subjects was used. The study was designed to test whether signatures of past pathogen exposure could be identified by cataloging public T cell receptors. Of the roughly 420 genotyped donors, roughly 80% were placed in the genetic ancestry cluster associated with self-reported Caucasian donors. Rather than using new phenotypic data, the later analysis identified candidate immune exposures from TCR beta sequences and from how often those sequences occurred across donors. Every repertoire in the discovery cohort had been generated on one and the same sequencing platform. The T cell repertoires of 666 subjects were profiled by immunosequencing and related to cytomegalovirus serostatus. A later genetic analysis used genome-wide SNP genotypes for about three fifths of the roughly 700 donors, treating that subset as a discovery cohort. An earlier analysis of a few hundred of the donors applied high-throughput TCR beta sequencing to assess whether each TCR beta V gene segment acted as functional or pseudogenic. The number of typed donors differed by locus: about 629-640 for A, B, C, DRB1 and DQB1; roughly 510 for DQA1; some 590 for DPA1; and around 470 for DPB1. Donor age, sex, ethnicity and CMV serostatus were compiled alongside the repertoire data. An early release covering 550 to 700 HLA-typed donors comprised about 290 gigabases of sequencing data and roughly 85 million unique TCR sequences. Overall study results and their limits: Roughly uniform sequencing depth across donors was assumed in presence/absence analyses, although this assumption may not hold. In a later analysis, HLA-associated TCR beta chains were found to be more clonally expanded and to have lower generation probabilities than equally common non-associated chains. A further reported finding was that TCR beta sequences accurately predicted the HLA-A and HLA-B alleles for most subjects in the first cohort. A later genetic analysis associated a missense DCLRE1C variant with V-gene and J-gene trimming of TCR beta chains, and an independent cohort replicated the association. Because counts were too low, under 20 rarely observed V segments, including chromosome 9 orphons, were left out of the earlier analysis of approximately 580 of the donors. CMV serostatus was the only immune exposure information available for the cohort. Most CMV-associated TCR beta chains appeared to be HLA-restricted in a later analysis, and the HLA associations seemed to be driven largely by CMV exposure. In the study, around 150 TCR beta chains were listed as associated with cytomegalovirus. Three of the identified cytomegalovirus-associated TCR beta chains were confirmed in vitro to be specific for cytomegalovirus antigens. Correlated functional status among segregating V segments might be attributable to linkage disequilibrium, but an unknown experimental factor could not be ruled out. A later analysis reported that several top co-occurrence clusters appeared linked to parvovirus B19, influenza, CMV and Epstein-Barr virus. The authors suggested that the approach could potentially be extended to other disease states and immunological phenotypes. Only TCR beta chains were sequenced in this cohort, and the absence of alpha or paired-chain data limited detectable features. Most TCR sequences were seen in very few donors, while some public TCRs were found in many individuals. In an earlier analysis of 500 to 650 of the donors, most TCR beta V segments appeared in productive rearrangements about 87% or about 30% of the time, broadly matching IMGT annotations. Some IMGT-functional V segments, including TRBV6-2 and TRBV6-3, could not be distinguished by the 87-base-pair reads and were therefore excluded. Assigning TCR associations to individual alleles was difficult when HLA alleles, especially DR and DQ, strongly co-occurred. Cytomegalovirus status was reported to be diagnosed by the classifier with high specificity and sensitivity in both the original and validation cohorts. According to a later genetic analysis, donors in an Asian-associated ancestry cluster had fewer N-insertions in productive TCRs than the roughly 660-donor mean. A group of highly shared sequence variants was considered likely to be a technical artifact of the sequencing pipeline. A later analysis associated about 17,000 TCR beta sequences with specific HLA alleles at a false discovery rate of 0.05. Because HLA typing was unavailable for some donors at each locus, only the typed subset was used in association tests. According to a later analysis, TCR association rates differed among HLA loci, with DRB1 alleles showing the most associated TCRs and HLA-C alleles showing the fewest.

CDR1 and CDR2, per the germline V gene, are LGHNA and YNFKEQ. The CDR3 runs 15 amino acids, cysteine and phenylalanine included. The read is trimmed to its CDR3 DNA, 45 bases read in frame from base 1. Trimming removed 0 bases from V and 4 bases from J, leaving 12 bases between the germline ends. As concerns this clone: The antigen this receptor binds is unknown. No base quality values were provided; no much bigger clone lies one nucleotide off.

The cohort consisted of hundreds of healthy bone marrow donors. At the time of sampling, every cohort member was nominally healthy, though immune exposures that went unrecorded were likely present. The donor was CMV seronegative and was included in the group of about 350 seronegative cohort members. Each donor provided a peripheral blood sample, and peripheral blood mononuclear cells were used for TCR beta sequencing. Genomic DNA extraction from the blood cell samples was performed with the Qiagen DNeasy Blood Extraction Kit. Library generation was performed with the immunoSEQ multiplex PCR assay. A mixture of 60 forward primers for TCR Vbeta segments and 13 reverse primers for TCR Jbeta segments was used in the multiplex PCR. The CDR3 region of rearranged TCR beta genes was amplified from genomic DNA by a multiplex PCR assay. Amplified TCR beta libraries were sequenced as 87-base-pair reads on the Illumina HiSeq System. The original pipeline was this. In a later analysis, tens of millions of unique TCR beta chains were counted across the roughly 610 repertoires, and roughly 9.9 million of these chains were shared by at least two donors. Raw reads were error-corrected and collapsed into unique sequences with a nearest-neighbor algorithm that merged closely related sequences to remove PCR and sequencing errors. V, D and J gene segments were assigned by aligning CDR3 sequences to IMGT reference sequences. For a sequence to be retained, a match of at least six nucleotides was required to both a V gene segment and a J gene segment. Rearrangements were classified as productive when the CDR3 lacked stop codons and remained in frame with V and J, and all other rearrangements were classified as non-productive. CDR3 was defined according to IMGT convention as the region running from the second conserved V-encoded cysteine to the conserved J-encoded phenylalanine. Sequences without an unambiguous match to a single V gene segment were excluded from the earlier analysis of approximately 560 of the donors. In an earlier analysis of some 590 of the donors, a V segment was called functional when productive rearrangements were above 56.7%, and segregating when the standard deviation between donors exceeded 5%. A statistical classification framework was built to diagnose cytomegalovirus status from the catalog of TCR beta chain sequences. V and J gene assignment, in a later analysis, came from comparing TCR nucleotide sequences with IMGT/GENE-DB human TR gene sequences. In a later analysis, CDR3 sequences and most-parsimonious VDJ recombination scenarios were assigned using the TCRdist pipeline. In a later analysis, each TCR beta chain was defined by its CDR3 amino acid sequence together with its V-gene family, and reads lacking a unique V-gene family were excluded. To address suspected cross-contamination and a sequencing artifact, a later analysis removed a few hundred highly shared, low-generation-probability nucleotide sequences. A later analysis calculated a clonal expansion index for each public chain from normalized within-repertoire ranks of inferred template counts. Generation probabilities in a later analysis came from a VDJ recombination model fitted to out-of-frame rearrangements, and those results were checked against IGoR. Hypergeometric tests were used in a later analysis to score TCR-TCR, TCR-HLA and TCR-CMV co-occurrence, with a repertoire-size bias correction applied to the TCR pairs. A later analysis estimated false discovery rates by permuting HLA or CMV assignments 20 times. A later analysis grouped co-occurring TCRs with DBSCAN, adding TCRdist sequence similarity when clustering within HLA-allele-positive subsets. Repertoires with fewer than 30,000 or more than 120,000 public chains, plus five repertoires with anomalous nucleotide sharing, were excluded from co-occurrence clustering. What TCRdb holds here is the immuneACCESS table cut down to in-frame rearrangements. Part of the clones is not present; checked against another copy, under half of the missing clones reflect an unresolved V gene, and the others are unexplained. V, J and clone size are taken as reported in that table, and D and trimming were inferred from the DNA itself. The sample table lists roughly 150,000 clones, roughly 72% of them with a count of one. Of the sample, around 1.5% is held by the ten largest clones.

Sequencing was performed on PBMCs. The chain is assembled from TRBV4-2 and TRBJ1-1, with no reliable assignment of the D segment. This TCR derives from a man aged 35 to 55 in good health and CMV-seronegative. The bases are TGTGCCAGCAGCCAAGAGGTGGGCCTGGGCACTGAAGCTTTCTTT. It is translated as CASSQEVGLGTEAFF.